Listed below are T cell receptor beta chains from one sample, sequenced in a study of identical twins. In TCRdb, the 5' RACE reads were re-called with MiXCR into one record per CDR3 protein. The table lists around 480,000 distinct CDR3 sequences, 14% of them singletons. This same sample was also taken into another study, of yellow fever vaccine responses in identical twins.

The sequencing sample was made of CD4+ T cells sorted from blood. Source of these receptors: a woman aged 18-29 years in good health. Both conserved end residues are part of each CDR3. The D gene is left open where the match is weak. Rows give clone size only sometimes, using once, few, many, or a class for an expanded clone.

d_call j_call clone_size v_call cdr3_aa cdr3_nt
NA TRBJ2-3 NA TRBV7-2 CASSFSPSTDTQYF TGTGCCAGCAGCTTTTCCCCTAGCACAGATACGCAGTATTTT
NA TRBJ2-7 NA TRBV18 CASSPSASSYEQYF TGTGCCAGCTCACCATCCGCTTCGTCCTACGAGCAGTACTTC
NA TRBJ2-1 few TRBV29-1 CSVDRLVNGDEQFF TGCAGCGTTGATAGACTAGTAAATGGGGATGAGCAGTTCTTC
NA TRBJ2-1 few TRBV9 CASSVDLASYNEQFF TGTGCCAGCAGCGTAGATCTAGCCTCATACAATGAGCAGTTCTTC
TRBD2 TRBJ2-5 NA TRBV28 CASSSLLAGVKTQYF TGTGCCAGCAGTTCTCTACTAGCGGGAGTAAAGACCCAGTACTTC
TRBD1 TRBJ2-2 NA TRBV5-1 CASSSRQGPGELFF TGCGCCAGCAGCTCCCGACAGGGGCCCGGGGAGCTGTTTTTT
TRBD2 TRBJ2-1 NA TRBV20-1 CSASGLAGGNNEQFF TGCAGTGCTAGCGGACTAGCGGGAGGGAACAATGAGCAGTTCTTC
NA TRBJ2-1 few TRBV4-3 CASSQMRDTQTYNEQFF TGCGCCAGCAGCCAAATGAGGGACACCCAAACCTACAATGAGCAGTTCTTC
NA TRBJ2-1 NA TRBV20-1 CCASRIKPGLLSSYNEQFF TGCTGTGCTAGCCGAATAAAACCAGGACTCTTGAGCTCCTACAATGAGCAGTTCTTC
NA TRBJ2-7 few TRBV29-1 CSVKDRSYEQYF TGCAGCGTTAAGGACCGGTCCTACGAGCAGTACTTC
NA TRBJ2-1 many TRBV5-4 CASSLASRRSYNEQFF TGTGCCAGCAGCTTGGCTAGCCGACGGAGTTACAATGAGCAGTTCTTC
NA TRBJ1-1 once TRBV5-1 CASSLGQTINTEAFF TGCGCCAGCAGCTTGGGACAGACCATCAACACTGAAGCTTTCTTT
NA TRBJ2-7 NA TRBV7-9 CASSGNRVLGYEQYF TGTGCCAGCAGCGGCAACAGGGTACTGGGGTACGAGCAGTACTTC
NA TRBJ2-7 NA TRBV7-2 CASSPRVWLEQYF TGTGCCAGCAGCCCCCGTGTGTGGCTCGAGCAGTACTTC
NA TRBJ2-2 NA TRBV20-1 CSARDRQSGLTGELFF TGCAGTGCTAGAGATAGGCAGAGCGGTCTCACCGGGGAGCTGTTTTTT
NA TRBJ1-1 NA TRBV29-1 CSVERGDTEAFF TGCAGCGTTGAACGTGGGGACACTGAAGCTTTCTTT
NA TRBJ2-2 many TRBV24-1 CATSDPGRKGTGELFF TGTGCCACCAGTGATCCTGGACGGAAAGGAACCGGGGAGCTGTTTTTT
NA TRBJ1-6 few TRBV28 CASSFPKPGIQGRGNSPLHF TGTGCCAGCAGTTTTCCGAAACCAGGGATACAGGGCCGTGGAAATTCACCCCTCCACTTT
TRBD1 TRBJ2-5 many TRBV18 CASSPGTGEETQYF TGTGCCAGCTCACCCGGGACAGGGGAAGAGACCCAGTACTTC
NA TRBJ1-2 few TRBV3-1 CASSQEGSPNYGYTF TGTGCCAGCAGCCAAGAGGGCAGCCCGAACTATGGCTACACCTTC
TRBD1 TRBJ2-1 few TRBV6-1 CASSESYRGRNEQFF TGTGCCAGCAGTGAAAGTTACAGGGGAAGAAATGAGCAGTTCTTC
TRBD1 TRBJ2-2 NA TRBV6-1 CASSDQGAGTGELFF TGTGCCAGCAGTGACCAGGGGGCAGGAACCGGGGAGCTGTTTTTT